This T cell receptor (beta chain) was recorded in a study of OX40 agonist ivuxolimab in advanced cancers. Assay: immunoSEQ multiplex PCR; the TCRdb copy retains only in-frame clones and omits some. The data hold 75,000 to 80,000 clones, with about nine tenths observed a single time. Source: CD4+ or CD8+ T cells sorted from blood, taken in a trial of the OX40 agonist ivuxolimab. The receptor was derived from an adult with an advanced solid tumor such as melanoma, head and neck, liver or kidney cancer.

CDR3 sequence (DNA): TGCGCCAGCAGCTTGGAGGGAGTAGGCAATTCACCCCTCCACTTT. It translates to CASSLEGVGNSPLHF. V is TRBV5-1 and J is TRBJ1-6; D call uncertain. CDR3 length: 15 amino acids. From germline, CDR1 is SGHRS and CDR2 YFSETQ. Trimming shortened V by 0 bases and J by 7 bases, and 11 bases separated the two germline ends.